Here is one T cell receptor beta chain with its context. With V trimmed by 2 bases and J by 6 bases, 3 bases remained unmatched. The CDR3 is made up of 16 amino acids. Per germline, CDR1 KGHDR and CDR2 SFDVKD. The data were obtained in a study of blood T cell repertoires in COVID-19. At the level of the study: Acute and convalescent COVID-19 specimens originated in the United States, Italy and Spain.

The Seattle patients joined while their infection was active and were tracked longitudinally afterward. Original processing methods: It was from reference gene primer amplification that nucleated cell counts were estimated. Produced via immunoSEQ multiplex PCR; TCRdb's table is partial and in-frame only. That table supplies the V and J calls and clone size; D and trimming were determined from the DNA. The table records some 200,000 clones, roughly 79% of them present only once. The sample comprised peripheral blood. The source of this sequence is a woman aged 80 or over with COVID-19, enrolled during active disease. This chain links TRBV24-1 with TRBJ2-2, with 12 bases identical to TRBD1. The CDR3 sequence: CATSDWGQGAAGELFF. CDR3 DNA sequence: TGTGCCACCAGTGATTGGGGACAGGGGGCGGCCGGGGAGCTGTTTTTT.